The present T cell receptor beta chain was sequenced within a study of cytomegalovirus exposure and HLA in healthy donors. Whole-study findings and limits: Presence/absence analyses rested on an assumption that sequencing depth was roughly uniform across donors. An ancestry cluster, one associated with Asian ancestry, reportedly showed fewer N-insertions than the approximately 650-donor mean in a later analysis. Accurate predictions that matched the HLA-A and HLA-B alleles of most subjects were reportedly made from TCR beta sequences.

This CDR3 is built from 15 residues. Trimming cost V 0 bases and J 8 bases; bases outside gene matches: 5. The V gene's germline CDR1 is MNHNY and CDR2 SVGAGI (reference sequence). Remarks on this clone: Its antigen is still unknown.

PCR primers comprised 60 Vbeta and 13 Jbeta primers. Original handling: A later analysis tallied 65 million to 85 million unique TCR beta chains, some 10 million of them shared. Generated by immunoSEQ multiplex PCR, the TCRdb table keeps only in-frame clones and is missing some. The V and J calls and clone size come from that table; D and trimming were worked out from the DNA. The sample consists of over 35,000 clones, around 64% of them appearing once. What was sequenced was PBMCs. The clonotype was recovered from a human donor in good health. This chain joins TRBV6-6 and TRBJ2-4; 9 bases line up with TRBD1. In DNA, the CDR3 is TGTGCCAGCAGTTACTCACAGGGGGCGATGGACATTCAGTACTTC. It specifies CASSYSQGAMDIQYF.